The 7 T cell receptor beta chains given below trace back to one sample, sequenced in a study of siplizumab effects on memory and regulatory T cells (dated by TCRdb to about 2019). Libraries were prepared through the immunoSEQ multiplex PCR assay. TCRdb took over this immuneACCESS table, retaining in-frame rearrangements with V and J assigned. Such tables are incomplete; in checked studies, under half of the missing clones stem from an unresolved V gene, and the remainder is unexplained. The table for this sample lists about 100,000 clones; 75% to 95% of them were counted only once. The top ten clonotypes cover about 0.15% of the sample. What was sequenced was CD4+ T cells sorted from blood. All receptors come from a human donor in good health.

In this sample, this clone turned up a few times. This rearrangement joins TRBV7-2 to TRBJ2-3; D is unresolved. This CDR3 has 11 residues. V was clipped by 5 bases and J by 2 bases, with 2 bases between them. Germline V gene sequence: CDR1 SGHTA, CDR2 FQGNSA. CDR3 protein: CASSNTDTQYF. CDR3 nucleotide sequence: TGTGCCAGCAGCAACACAGATACGCAGTATTTT.

The chain uses TRBV11-2 and TRBJ1-2, with a tentative D call TRBD1 (6 bases). Germline CDR1 is SGHAT and CDR2 is FQNNGV. V lost 3 bases and J 2 bases, leaving 10 bases between the germline ends. The CDR3 sequence is 14 residues long. The CDR3 sequence is CASSFGGANYGYTF. CDR3 DNA: TGTGCCAGCAGCTTTGGGGGCGCGAACTATGGCTACACCTTC.

This sequence joins TRBV2 and TRBJ1-5; a weak D match, TRBD1 (6 bases). Germline V gene data show CDR1 as SNHLY and CDR2 as FYNNEI. CDR3 size: 15 residues. Trimming removed 6 bases at V and 2 bases at J, with 14 bases between. The CDR3 here is CASRVQGPGNQPQHF. As DNA, the CDR3 is TGTGCCAGCAGGGTACAGGGACCGGGCAATCAGCCCCAGCATTTT.

The rearrangement links TRBV19 to TRBJ2-7; a possible D gene is TRBD2 (7 bases). Trimming pared 7 bases from V and 13 bases from J, leaving 20 bases between. The V gene's germline CDR1 is LNHDA and CDR2 SQIVND (reference sequence). The CDR3 covers 12 residues. CDR3: CASKDPSGGPYF. CDR3 coding DNA: TGTGCCAGTAAGGACCCGTCGGGGGGCCCATACTTC.

This chain connects TRBV18 to TRBJ1-1, with D maybe TRBD1 (5 bases). There are 14 residues in the CDR3. CDR1 and CDR2 from the germline V gene are KGHSH and LQKENI. The V and J ends lost 5 bases and 4 bases respectively, with 14 bases between them. The CDR3 protein is CASSDVEGLTEAFF. In DNA form, the CDR3 reads TGTGCCAGCTCAGACGTGGAGGGGCTCACTGAAGCTTTCTTT.

The chain links TRBV6-1 to TRBJ2-5; D possibly corresponds to TRBD1 (5 bases). V was shortened by 2 bases and J by 5 bases, with 27 bases between the two germline ends. The CDR3 has 19 residues. CDR1 and CDR2 (germline): MNHNS, SASEGT. The CDR3 loop reads CASSEPFSLILTVRETQYF. In DNA, the CDR3 is TGTGCCAGCAGTGAACCCTTCTCCCTTATTCTGACAGTCCGCGAGACCCAGTACTTC.

The chain is built from TRBV28 and TRBJ1-1; 10 bases match TRBD1. The CDR3 contains 13 residues. The V gene end was trimmed by 11 bases and the J gene end by 0 bases; junction bases not matched to a gene: 3. Germline values: CDR1 MDHEN, CDR2 SYDVKM. The CDR3 reads CAGQGVMNTEAFF. CDR3 in DNA: TGTGCCGGACAGGGGGTAATGAACACTGAAGCTTTCTTT. The variable domain in full, with the rest retrieved from reference TRBV28 and TRBJ1-1, is DVKVTQSSRYLVKRTGEKVFLECVQDMDHENMFWYRQDPGLGLRLIYFSYDVKMKEKGDIPEGYSVSREKKERFSLILESASTNQTSMYLCAGQGVMNTEAFFGQGTRLTVV.